This T cell receptor (beta chain) stems from a study of identical twins. This clonotype has at least ten counts. The V end lost 6 bases, the J end lost 5 bases, and 9 bases lay between the germline ends. Per germline, CDR1 KGHDR and CDR2 SFDVKD. The CDR3 loop spans 13 amino acids. TCRdb reanalysed the 5' RACE reads using MiXCR and keeps one entry per CDR3 protein. The sample includes approximately 230,000 distinct CDR3 sequences, over 12% seen only once; the top ten take 8.8%. Sequences were obtained from memory (CD45RO+) T cells sorted from blood. The receptor was derived from a woman between 18 and 29 years old in good health. This chain connects TRBV24-1 to TRBJ2-2; no firm D call. CDR3 nucleotide sequence: TGTGCCACCAGTTCAGAGATTACCGGGGAGCTGTTTTTT. Translated, it gives CATSSEITGELFF.